This T cell receptor (beta chain) was sequenced in a study of T cells in Graves' hyperthyroidism and ophthalmopathy. As for the study in general: Once the initial diagnosis was made, peripheral blood was obtained before any treatment.

Blood from later-ophthalmopathy patients was taken at first hyperthyroidism diagnosis. Whole-study results and caveats: Ophthalmopathy and stable hyperthyroidism were separated by a 13 V-J model.

This clonotype was recorded at least ten times. Its matching antigen is unknown. The CDR3 length is 14 residues. J gave up 6 bases and V 7 bases, and 12 bases lay outside the gene matches. RNA transcripts gave rise to amplified TCR beta CDR3 regions. During a first-round RT-PCR of the TCR CDR3, the HTBI primer set was used. TCRdb fed the multiplex PCR reads into MiXCR, producing one record per CDR3 protein. The table includes 250,000 to 300,000 distinct CDR3 sequences, roughly 15% detected once. This chain joins TRBV12-3 or TRBV12-4 and TRBJ2-7; TRBD1 agrees at 7 bases. Sequenced input: blood. This TCR was sampled from a woman in her thirties or forties with Graves' hyperthyroidism that later progressed to Graves' ophthalmopathy. In nucleotides, the CDR3 is TGTGCCAGCAAAAACGGCGGACAGGCCGTCGAGCAGTACTTC. Protein: CASKNGGQAVEQYF.